The 25 T cell receptor beta chains given below trace back to one sample, sequenced in a study of blood T cell repertoires in COVID-19 (dated by TCRdb to the early 2020s). The library was produced with the immunoSEQ multiplex PCR assay. The source is immuneACCESS, and TCRdb retained only in-frame sequences with V and J called. Part of the clones is not carried over; for the studies checked, unresolved V genes explain less than half of this, and the remainder is unexplained. The sample contains under 200,000 clones, roughly nine tenths of them found a single time. Roughly 2.2% of the sample is held by the ten biggest clonotypes. The sample taken for sequencing was peripheral blood. The receptors were gathered from a man in his 70s with active or convalescent COVID-19.

The table lists this clone with a count of one. The chain recombines TRBV19 with TRBJ1-5; a weak D match, TRBD1 (5 bases). This CDR3 region has 15 residues. In germline, CDR1 is LNHDA, CDR2 SQIVND (reference sequence). Trimming left V 0 bases short and J 3 bases short, with 9 bases between. This chain's CDR3 is CASSIDWGYNQPQHF. In nucleotides, the CDR3 is TGTGCCAGTAGTATAGATTGGGGCTACAATCAGCCCCAGCATTTT.

This chain links TRBV6-5 with TRBJ2-1; 11 positions match TRBD2. Germline CDR1 reads MNHEY; CDR2 reads SVGAGI. The CDR3 spans 15 residues. Unmatched junction bases numbered 6, after V lost 4 bases and J lost 7 bases. CDR3 sequence reads: CASSLTTSGVNEQFF. The DNA of the CDR3 is TGTGCCAGCAGTTTAACGACTAGCGGGGTAAATGAGCAGTTCTTC.

CDR3 bases: TGTGCCAGCCGGTCGGGCAGGGAACAAGAGACCCAGTACTTC. As protein: CASRSGREQETQYF. The gene calls are TRBV28 and TRBJ2-5, with D possibly being TRBD1 (5 bases). CDR3 length: 14 amino acids. CDR1 MDHEN and CDR2 SYDVKM come from the germline V gene. V was shortened by 8 bases and J by 2 bases, with 15 bases between the two germline ends.

The chain joins TRBV4-3 to TRBJ2-7; 7 bases match TRBD2. The germline V gene has CDR1 LGHNA and CDR2 YSLEER. Germline trimming cut 1 base from V and 3 bases from J; bases unmatched to any gene: 9. The CDR3 is 16 amino acids. The DNA for the CDR3 is TGCGCCAGCAGCCAAGTTCGGGGGAGGGCCAACTACGAGCAGTACTTC. This gives the protein CASSQVRGRANYEQYF.

The chain uses TRBV19 and TRBJ2-1, with 7 bases identical to TRBD2. This CDR3 is built from 17 residues. V dropped 3 bases and J dropped 0; count of bases not matched to a gene: 8. Germline V lookup: CDR1 LNHDA, CDR2 SQIVND (reference sequence). The CDR3 loop reads CASSISGAGSSYNEQFF. The CDR3 DNA reads TGTGCCAGTAGTATCAGCGGGGCAGGGAGCTCCTACAATGAGCAGTTCTTC. The full variable domain, rest sourced from reference TRBV19 and TRBJ2-1, is DGGITQSPKYLFRKEGQNVTLSCEQNLNHDAMYWYRQDPGQGLRLIYYSQIVNDFQKGDIAEGYSVSREKKESFPLTVTSAQKNPTAFYLCASSISGAGSSYNEQFFGPGTRLTVL.

The genes are TRBV13 and TRBJ2-2; 8 nucleotides match TRBD2. The junction had 1 base not matched to a gene; V was cut back by 2 bases and J by 2 bases. CDR1 and CDR2 (germline): PRHDT, FYEKMQ (reference sequence). The CDR3 length is 15 residues. The chain's CDR3 is CASSLTSGNTGELFF. Here the CDR3 DNA reads TGTGCCAGCAGCTTAACTAGCGGTAACACCGGGGAGCTGTTTTTT.

The chain recombines TRBV3-1 (or the pseudogene TRBV3-2) with TRBJ2-7; 8 positions agree with TRBD2. J gave up 3 bases and V 1 base, and 8 bases lay outside the gene matches. The germline CDR1 and CDR2 sequences are LGHDT and YNNKEL (reference sequence). The CDR3 contains 16 residues. CDR3 sequence: CASSQAVGGGFYEQYF. The CDR3 bases are TGTGCCAGCAGCCAAGCAGTCGGGGGGGGTTTCTACGAGCAGTACTTC.

The chain employs TRBV5-1 and TRBJ2-2, with TRBD2 identical over 16 bases. Germline loops: CDR1 SGHRS, CDR2 YFSETQ. Trimming removed 3 bases from V and 5 bases from J; junction bases left unmatched: 10. CDR3 length equals 19 residues. The DNA for the CDR3 is TGCGCCAGCAGCTGGGGGACTAGCGGGAGGGCCAAGGTGACCGGGGAGCTGTTTTTT. Translation gives CASSWGTSGRAKVTGELFF.

The CDR3 DNA reads TGTGCCAGCAGCGAACTACAGGGCTCCTATAATTCACCCCTCCACTTT. Protein: CASSELQGSYNSPLHF. The chain carries TRBV6-1 and TRBJ1-6; TRBD1 might be the D (6 bases). From germline, CDR1 is MNHNS and CDR2 SASEGT. V lost 6 bases and J lost 0, with 12 bases in between. There are 16 residues in the CDR3.

J is TRBJ2-3 and V is TRBV2, with a tentative D call TRBD1 (6 bases). In germline, CDR1 is SNHLY, CDR2 FYNNEI. The CDR3 contains 15 residues. The ends were cut back, 2 bases at V and 3 bases at J, with 12 bases in the middle. The chain's CDR3 is CASSERPGQTDTQYF. As DNA, the CDR3 is TGTGCCAGCAGTGAAAGGCCGGGACAAACAGATACGCAGTATTTT.

The CDR3 reads CASSEGGDRRLAFF. The CDR3, as DNA: TGTGCCAGCAGTGAGGGAGGGGACCGTCGTCTAGCTTTCTTT. This chain connects TRBV6-1 to TRBJ1-1, with D possibly TRBD1 on 5 matching bases. The germline V gene encodes CDR1 MNHNS and CDR2 SASEGT. Trimming pared 3 bases from V and 10 bases from J, leaving 18 bases between. This CDR3 contains 14 residues.

The genes are TRBV10-2 and TRBJ2-2; 10 bases are a match to TRBD2. J lost 3 bases, V lost 6 bases, and 10 bases had no gene match. Looked up from germline, CDR1 is WSHSY and CDR2 is SAAADI. The CDR3 contains 17 residues. For the CDR3, the DNA is TGCGCCAGCAGGGGTATAGCGGGGGGCCTGGACACCGGGGAGCTGTTTTTT. Protein sequence: CASRGIAGGLDTGELFF.

The chain carries TRBV5-5 and TRBJ1-2; D is unclear. Trimming took 4 bases from V and 4 from J, leaving 14 bases between them. Germline lookup yields CDR1 SGHKS and CDR2 YYEKEE (reference sequence). This CDR3 has 14 amino acids. In nucleotides, the CDR3 is TGTGCCAGCAGCCCTGACCTCCGGGGCTATGGCTACACCTTC. Protein product: CASSPDLRGYGYTF.

This clone has a single count. The chain has TRBV5-5 and TRBJ2-1; TRBD1 aligns across 7 bases. V was pared by 4 bases and J by 9 bases, with 7 bases of the junction left unmatched. The CDR3 has 13 residues. CDR1 SGHKS and CDR2 YYEKEE come from the germline V gene (reference sequence). The CDR3 region has the DNA TGTGCCAGCAGCCTGACAGGGTTGGGTGAGCAGTTCTTC. Translated: CASSLTGLGEQFF.

The rearrangement uses TRBV9 and TRBJ2-4; unclear D gene. V lost 0 bases to trimming and J lost 0 bases, with 10 bases between them. This CDR3 is 16 amino acids long. Looked up from germline, CDR1 is SGDLS and CDR2 is YYNGEE. The CDR3 reads CASSVGAELAKNIQYF. The CDR3 DNA sequence: TGTGCCAGCAGCGTAGGGGCAGAGCTAGCCAAAAACATTCAGTACTTC.

The chain combines TRBV5-4 with TRBJ1-1; possibly TRBD1 for D (6 bases). V was trimmed by 0 bases and J by 4 bases, leaving 13 bases between them. There are 15 residues in the CDR3. Per germline, CDR1 SGHNT and CDR2 YYREEE (reference sequence). CDR3 sequence (DNA): TGTGCCAGCAGCTTGGGGAGGGGGGGGATCACTGAAGCTTTCTTT. Its translation: CASSLGRGGITEAFF. Drawing the rest from reference TRBV5-4 and TRBJ1-1, the complete variable domain is ETGVTQSPTHLIKTRGQQVTLRCSSQSGHNTVSWYQQALGQGPQFIFQYYREEENGRGNFPPRFSGLQFPNYSSELNVNALELDDSALYLCASSLGRGGITEAFFGQGTRLTVV.

The J gene is TRBJ1-6, the V gene TRBV5-1; 9 bases agree with TRBD1. CDR3 length: 17 residues. V dropped 2 bases and J dropped 9; count of bases not matched to a gene: 12. Germline CDR1 reads SGHRS; CDR2 reads YFSETQ. CDR3 residues: CASSFTSGGTGSSPLHF. CDR3 in DNA: TGCGCCAGCAGCTTCACTTCGGGCGGGACAGGGAGTTCACCCCTCCACTTT.

The gene calls are TRBV6-5 and TRBJ2-1; 7 positions match TRBD1. V shed 6 bases and J 8 bases; nucleotides not matched to a gene: 7. The germline V gene has CDR1 MNHEY and CDR2 SVGAGI. The CDR3 runs to 13 residues. For the CDR3, the DNA is TGTGCCAGCAGCCGAGACAGGGACGATGAGCAGTTCTTC. It is translated as CASSRDRDDEQFF.

This chain links TRBV28 with TRBJ2-7, with 7 bases lining up with TRBD1. CDR1 and CDR2 from the germline V gene are MDHEN and SYDVKM. This CDR3 has 14 residues. Trimming at V came to 2 bases and at J to 6 bases, leaving 7 bases not matched to a gene. The CDR3 DNA is TGTGCCAGCAGTTTAGACACAGGGGTCGGCGAGCAGTACTTC. Translation gives CASSLDTGVGEQYF.

The chain is built from TRBV19 and TRBJ1-4; no firm D call. The CDR3 loop spans 16 amino acids. CDR1 and CDR2 from the germline V gene are LNHDA and SQIVND (reference sequence). V lost 2 bases and J 0 bases, leaving 10 bases between the germline ends. CDR3 sequence: CASSIFVGATNEKLFF. In DNA, the CDR3 is TGTGCCAGTAGTATATTTGTGGGAGCAACTAATGAAAAACTGTTTTTT.

This chain's CDR3 is CASSLAGPNQPQHF. Here the CDR3 DNA reads TGTGCCAGCAGCTTGGCTGGGCCCAATCAGCCCCAGCATTTT. The rearrangement joins TRBV5-4 to TRBJ1-5; D is uncertain. With 0 bases removed from V and 3 bases from J, the gap between germline ends came to 7 bases. The CDR3 length is 14 residues. In germline, CDR1 is SGHNT, CDR2 YYREEE (reference sequence).

The chain carries TRBV5-1 and TRBJ2-3, with D perhaps TRBD2 (5 bases). Trimming cost V 5 bases and J 0 bases, with 7 bases left between them. This CDR3 contains 13 residues. The V gene's germline CDR1 is SGHRS and CDR2 YFSETQ. CDR3 region: CASREGSTDTQYF. Here the CDR3 DNA reads TGCGCCAGCAGAGAGGGAAGCACAGATACGCAGTATTTT.

Written as DNA, the CDR3 is TGTGCCAGCAGCGTAGGTTATTCTAATCAGCCCCAGCATTTT. Its protein product is CASSVGYSNQPQHF. The rearrangement links TRBV9 to TRBJ1-5; D ambiguous. This CDR3 region has 14 residues. V was cut by 0 bases and J by 4 bases, with 8 bases left in between. Germline assignment: CDR1 SGDLS and CDR2 YYNGEE.

The chain is built from TRBV28 and TRBJ1-2; 8 bases align to TRBD1. This CDR3 region has 14 residues. Germline V gene data show CDR1 as MDHEN and CDR2 as SYDVKM. The trim removed 5 bases at V and 4 bases at J, leaving 6 bases unmatched. This chain's CDR3 is CASSRRQGPYGYTF. Here the CDR3 DNA reads TGTGCCAGCAGTCGGAGACAGGGGCCCTATGGCTACACCTTC.

The rearrangement uses TRBV20-1 and TRBJ2-1, with D perhaps TRBD2 (6 bases). Trimming cost V 3 bases and J 3 bases, with 9 bases left between them. CDR1 and CDR2 from the germline V gene are DFQATT and SNEGSKA (reference sequence). This CDR3 comprises 13 residues. The CDR3 DNA reads TGCAGTGCTAGTGCGGGGTACTACAATGAGCAGTTCTTC. Amino acid sequence: CSASAGYYNEQFF.